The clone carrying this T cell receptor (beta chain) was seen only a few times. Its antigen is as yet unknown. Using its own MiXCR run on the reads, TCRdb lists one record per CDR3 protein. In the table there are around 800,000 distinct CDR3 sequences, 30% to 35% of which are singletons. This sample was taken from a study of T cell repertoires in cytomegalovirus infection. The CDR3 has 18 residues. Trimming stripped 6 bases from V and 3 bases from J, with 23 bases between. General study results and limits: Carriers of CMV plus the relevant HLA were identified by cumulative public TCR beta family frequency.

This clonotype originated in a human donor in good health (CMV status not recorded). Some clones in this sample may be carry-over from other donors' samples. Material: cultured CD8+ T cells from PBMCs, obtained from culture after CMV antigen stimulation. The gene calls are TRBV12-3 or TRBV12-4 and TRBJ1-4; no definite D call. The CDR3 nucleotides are TGTGCCAGCAGAGGCGGTCTGGAGGTTTATGATTCTAATGAAAAACTGTTTTTT. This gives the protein CASRGGLEVYDSNEKLFF.